The 19 T cell receptor beta chains given below trace back to one sample, sequenced in a study of T cells in Graves' hyperthyroidism and ophthalmopathy. TCR beta CDR3 region amplification was performed from RNA transcripts. A set of HTBI primers served as the primers for a first-round RT-PCR of the TCR CDR3. TCRdb processed the multiplex PCR reads anew with MiXCR; each CDR3 protein has one entry. The sample holds 400,000 or so distinct CDR3 sequences, around 15% seen once. The sequenced sample was blood. Source of these receptors: a man aged 45-60 years with Graves' ophthalmopathy.

This clonotype was seen repeatedly, ten times or more. The chain employs TRBV18 and TRBJ1-1, with D perhaps matching TRBD1 (6 bases). Looked up from germline, CDR1 is KGHSH and CDR2 is LQKENI. The CDR3 sequence is 15 residues long. The V end lost 3 bases, the J end lost 1 base, and 12 bases lay between the germline ends. The CDR3 here is CASSPQGFWNTEAFF. As DNA, the CDR3 is TGTGCCAGCTCACCTCAGGGGTTCTGGAACACTGAAGCTTTCTTT.

This clonotype was counted ten times or more. The chain uses TRBV11-2 and TRBJ2-1, with 7 bases that match TRBD2. J gave up 5 bases and V 5 bases, and 3 bases lay outside the gene matches. Per the germline V gene, CDR1 is SGHAT and CDR2 is FQNNGV. The length of the CDR3 is 13 residues. The CDR3 sequence: CASSTGLNNEQFF. Here the CDR3 DNA reads TGTGCCAGCAGCACGGGACTAAACAATGAGCAGTTCTTC.

This clonotype showed up many times. The chain recombines TRBV10-3 with TRBJ2-3; 10 bases line up with TRBD2. With 4 bases clipped from V and 2 bases from J, the junction kept 3 bases outside the gene matches. CDR1 is ENHRY, CDR2 SYGVKD, per germline. The CDR3 is 15 residues long. The CDR3, as DNA: TGTGCCATCAGTGTCCTAGCGGGAGTCACAGATACGCAGTATTTT. This translates into CAISVLAGVTDTQYF.

This clonotype has a count of ten or more. The J gene is TRBJ2-7, the V gene TRBV6-2 or TRBV6-3; possibly TRBD2 for D (6 bases). This CDR3 comprises 12 residues. Germline values: CDR1 MNHEY, CDR2 SVGEGT. Trimming took off 6 bases at V and 6 bases at J, with 12 bases between the two ends. The CDR3: CASSPTSFEQYF. The CDR3 DNA follows: TGTGCCAGCAGCCCAACTAGCTTCGAGCAGTACTTC.

Many counts were recorded for this clonotype. V usage is TRBV20-1 and J usage is TRBJ2-2; D unresolved. The V end lost 0 bases, the J end lost 4 bases, and 6 bases lay between the germline ends. CDR1 is DFQATT and CDR2 is SNEGSKA in the germline V gene (reference sequence). CDR3 size: 13 residues. The CDR3 region is CSAREGSTGELFF. The CDR3 DNA is TGCAGTGCTAGAGAGGGGTCCACCGGGGAGCTGTTTTTT.

The chain combines TRBV19 with TRBJ2-4; D possibly matches TRBD1 or TRBD2 (6 bases each). Germline CDR1 reads LNHDA; CDR2 reads SQIVND (reference sequence). The V end was cut by 0 bases, the J end by 1 base, with 10 bases between. CDR3 length: 16 residues. As DNA, the CDR3 is TGTGCCAGTAGTATAGATGGGGGGCCGGCCAAAAACATTCAGTACTTC. It translates to CASSIDGGPAKNIQYF. Supplemented by reference TRBV19 and TRBJ2-4, the full variable domain reads DGGITQSPKYLFRKEGQNVTLSCEQNLNHDAMYWYRQDPGQGLRLIYYSQIVNDFQKGDIAEGYSVSREKKESFPLTVTSAQKNPTAFYLCASSIDGGPAKNIQYFGAGTRLSVL.

This rearrangement joins TRBV9 to TRBJ1-1, with 7 positions matching TRBD1. This CDR3 comprises 14 residues. Trimming took 0 bases from V and 5 from J; bases not matched to a gene: 4. Germline CDR1 and CDR2: SGDLS and YYNGEE. The DNA for the CDR3 is TGTGCCAGCAGCGTAGTTTCAGGGGGGACTGAAGCTTTCTTT. Encoded protein: CASSVVSGGTEAFF. Together with reference TRBV9 and TRBJ1-1, the CDR3 gives the full variable domain: DSGVTQTPKHLITATGQRVTLRCSPRSGDLSVYWYQQSLDQGLQFLIQYYNGEERAKGNILERFSAQQFPDLHSELNLSSLELGDSALYFCASSVVSGGTEAFFGQGTRLTVV.

At least ten counts were recorded for this clonotype. The V and J genes are TRBV10-3 and TRBJ2-7; 9 nucleotides agree with TRBD2. V dropped 0 bases and J dropped 6; count of bases not matched to a gene: 6. Germline lookup yields CDR1 ENHRY and CDR2 SYGVKD. The CDR3 has 15 residues. Here the CDR3 DNA reads TGTGCCATCAGTGAGTCTGGCGGGAGGGCAATCGAGCAGTACTTC. Its protein product is CAISESGGRAIEQYF.

This clonotype came up many times. The chain combines TRBV3-1 with TRBJ2-1, with TRBD1 as a possible D gene (6 bases). CDR3 length equals 14 residues. Trimming pared 4 bases from V and 6 bases from J, leaving 13 bases between. From germline, CDR1 is LGHDT and CDR2 YNNKEL (reference sequence). CDR3 region: CASSRTPRGNEQFF. The CDR3 DNA sequence: TGTGCCAGCAGCCGGACCCCCAGGGGCAATGAGCAGTTCTTC.

This clonotype was recorded many times. The chain combines TRBV30 with TRBJ2-1; D unclear. CDR1 and CDR2 from the germline V gene are GTSNPN and SVGIG (reference sequence). Trimming took off 2 bases at V and 3 bases at J, with 2 bases between the two ends. CDR3 size: 11 residues. The CDR3 DNA follows: TGTGCCTGGAGTTTCTACAATGAGCAGTTCTTC. Protein: CAWSFYNEQFF.

The chain joins TRBV29-1 to TRBJ2-1; D perhaps matches TRBD1 (6 bases). The CDR3 runs 16 residues. V shed 3 bases and J shed 0 bases, with 15 bases lying between them. Germline CDR1 SQVTM, CDR2 ANQGSEA. The chain's CDR3 is CSVEGRGQISYNEQFF. The CDR3 region has the DNA TGCAGCGTTGAGGGCAGGGGACAAATCTCCTACAATGAGCAGTTCTTC.

The chain recombines TRBV19 with TRBJ1-2; TRBD1 is a possible D gene (6 bases). The CDR3 runs 14 residues. Trimming removed 5 bases at V and 6 bases at J, with 16 bases between. CDR1 is LNHDA, CDR2 SQIVND, per germline (reference sequence). The CDR3 DNA follows: TGTGCCAGTAGTGCCTGGGGGGCCGGAGATGGCTACACCTTC. Amino acids: CASSAWGAGDGYTF. Drawing the rest from reference TRBV19 and TRBJ1-2, the complete variable domain is DGGITQSPKYLFRKEGQNVTLSCEQNLNHDAMYWYRQDPGQGLRLIYYSQIVNDFQKGDIAEGYSVSREKKESFPLTVTSAQKNPTAFYLCASSAWGAGDGYTFGSGTRLTVV.

The chain has TRBV15 and TRBJ1-5; 7 bases line up with TRBD1. The V segment lost 4 bases and the J segment 7 bases; nucleotides outside the gene matches: 13. Germline CDR1 reads LNHNV; CDR2 reads YYDKDF (reference sequence). CDR3 length equals 16 residues. CDR3 bases: TGTGCCACCAGCAACTACAGGGGCGGCTTGGGCCAGCCCCAGCATTTT. It is translated as CATSNYRGGLGQPQHF.

This sequence joins TRBV27 and TRBJ1-1; maybe TRBD1 (6 bases). Germline V CDR1 and CDR2: MNHEY, SMNVEV (reference sequence). With 7 bases removed from V and 11 bases from J, the gap between germline ends came to 20 bases. The length of the CDR3 is 13 residues. The CDR3 spells CASNHDPQGWAFF. As DNA, the CDR3 is TGTGCCAGCAATCATGATCCACAGGGTTGGGCTTTCTTT.

The rearrangement uses TRBV2 and TRBJ2-1, with 9 positions matching TRBD2. Trimming at V came to 0 bases and at J to 7 bases, leaving 13 bases not matched to a gene. Looked up from germline, CDR1 is SNHLY and CDR2 is FYNNEI. The CDR3 totals 18 residues. Here the CDR3 reads CASSEALGRSGRSNEQFF. For the CDR3, the DNA is TGTGCCAGCAGTGAAGCGCTTGGAAGGAGCGGGAGGTCAAATGAGCAGTTCTTC.

This clonotype was picked up many times. The rearrangement links TRBV2 to TRBJ2-3, with a weak D call TRBD2 (5 bases). Looked up from germline, CDR1 is SNHLY and CDR2 is FYNNEI. This CDR3 spans 12 amino acids. V dropped 7 bases and J dropped 2 bases, with 7 bases sitting between them. CDR3 amino acids: CASNRDTDTQYF. In nucleotides, the CDR3 is TGTGCCAGCAACCGGGACACAGATACGCAGTATTTT.

As for this clonotype: A read error is possible here, since a much larger clone lies one base away. V is TRBV19 and J is TRBJ2-3; the D gene is possibly TRBD2 (5 bases). CDR1 and CDR2 from the germline V gene are LNHDA and SQIVND (reference sequence). CDR3 length: 15 amino acids. The DNA for the CDR3 is TGTGCCAGTACGATCTGGGGAGACCCCACAGATACGCAGGATTTT. Its translation is CASTIWGDPTDTQDF.

Ten or more counts support this clonotype. The chain combines TRBV5-1 with TRBJ2-7, with D unclear. The CDR3 length is 14 residues. Trimming shortened V by 4 bases and J by 6 bases, and 17 bases separated the two germline ends. Germline lookup yields CDR1 SGHRS and CDR2 YFSETQ. CDR3 residues: CASSPGIAAGEQYF. The CDR3, as DNA: TGCGCCAGCAGCCCTGGCATAGCAGCAGGCGAGCAGTACTTC. Complete variable domain (other parts from reference TRBV5-1 and TRBJ2-7): KAGVTQTPRYLIKTRGQQVTLSCSPISGHRSVSWYQQTPGQGLQFLFEYFSETQRNKGNFPGRFSGRQFSNSRSEMNVSTLELGDSALYLCASSPGIAAGEQYFGPGTRLTVT.

V is TRBV2 and J is TRBJ2-5, with 9 nucleotides matching TRBD1. Germline-derived CDR1 and CDR2 are SNHLY and FYNNEI. Trimming cost V 2 bases and J 5 bases; bases outside gene matches: 6. The CDR3 is 15 residues long. DNA for the CDR3: TGTGCCAGCAGTGAAACAGGGGGCGGTGACGAGACCCAGTACTTC. Its protein product is CASSETGGGDETQYF.